This TCR beta chain is from a study of CD8+CD57+ T cells in acquired aplastic anemia. Study as a whole: CD4+ and CD8+ cells, once sorted, gave DNA averaging about 3 ug.

Study-level results: Roughly 31 CD8+ CDR3 sequences were shared between patients and controls. With respect to CD8+ Simpson's diversity, patients and controls did not differ significantly.

Patients chosen for sequencing had CD8+CD57+ cells that had expanded, as shown by flow cytometry. No therapy was given to patients before blood sampling. With respect to this clonotype: What it recognizes is unknown.

The study profiled TCR beta VDJ and CDR3 using genomic DNA as template. TCRdb independently ran MiXCR on the reads; one entry per CDR3 protein. The sample holds fewer than 200,000 distinct CDR3 sequences, about 45% seen once. The sequence derives from a human donor with aplastic anemia. Sequencing was performed on sorted CD4+, CD8+, or CD8+CD57+ T cells (not recorded which) from PBMCs.

CDR3 nucleotides: TGTGCCAGCTCCTCACAGGGGGCGGGGAGCAATCAGCCCCAGCATTTT. This sequence encodes CASSSQGAGSNQPQHF. The rearrangement uses TRBV25-1 and TRBJ1-5, with 9 bases fitting TRBD1. The J segment lost 1 base and the V segment lost 8 bases, leaving 9 bases of the junction unmatched. The CDR3 length is 16 residues. The germline V gene has CDR1 MGHDK and CDR2 SYGVNS.